This T cell receptor (beta chain) is drawn from a study of T cells after yellow fever vaccination. The CDR3 has 14 amino acids. V was cut by 1 base and J by 3 bases, with 6 bases left in between. Germline assignment: CDR1 MNHNS and CDR2 SASEGT. Each CDR3 protein gets one entry after TCRdb re-called the 5' RACE reads with MiXCR. Counted here are about 350,000 distinct CDR3 sequences, 4.1% occurring once; the ten biggest clones make up 20% to 25%. The sample was PBMCs, taken 5 days after the yellow fever booster vaccination. The TCR comes from a man younger than 30 who received the YFV17D yellow fever vaccine. The gene calls are TRBV6-1 and TRBJ2-2, with D perhaps being TRBD1 or TRBD2 (5 bases each). The CDR3 protein is CASSEGGYTGELFF. CDR3 sequence (DNA): TGTGCCAGCAGTGAAGGGGGGTACACCGGGGAGCTGTTTTTT.